This T cell receptor (beta chain) was sequenced for a study of glioma-infiltrating T cells. Germline loops: CDR1 SEHNR, CDR2 FQNEAQ (reference sequence). Trimming took 1 base from V and 5 from J, leaving 14 bases between them. The CDR3 length is 15 residues. The study, taken as a whole, reports: Very few CDR3 sequences were shared between tissue and blood. Gliomas, especially low-grade, showed above-expected tissue-blood divergence; non-neoplastic patients showed below.

By proportion, this clonotype is medium-sized. Antigen unknown. Using RNA template, CDR3s of TCR alpha and beta were amplified with iRepertoire arm-PCR. Each CDR3 protein gets one entry after TCRdb re-called the multiplex PCR reads with MiXCR. The sample has a few thousand distinct CDR3 sequences; approximately 34% are singletons. Sequencing was performed on glioma tissue, nonneoplastic brain tissue, or PBMCs (not recorded which). V usage is TRBV7-9 and J usage is TRBJ2-5; a weak D match, TRBD1 (6 bases). The source is a human donor with low-grade glioma or glioblastoma, undergoing nonglioma brain surgery, or in good health (not recorded which). The CDR3 is CASSLGGFRGETQYF. For the CDR3, the DNA is TGTGCCAGCAGCTTAGGGGGTTTCAGGGGTGAGACCCAGTACTTC.